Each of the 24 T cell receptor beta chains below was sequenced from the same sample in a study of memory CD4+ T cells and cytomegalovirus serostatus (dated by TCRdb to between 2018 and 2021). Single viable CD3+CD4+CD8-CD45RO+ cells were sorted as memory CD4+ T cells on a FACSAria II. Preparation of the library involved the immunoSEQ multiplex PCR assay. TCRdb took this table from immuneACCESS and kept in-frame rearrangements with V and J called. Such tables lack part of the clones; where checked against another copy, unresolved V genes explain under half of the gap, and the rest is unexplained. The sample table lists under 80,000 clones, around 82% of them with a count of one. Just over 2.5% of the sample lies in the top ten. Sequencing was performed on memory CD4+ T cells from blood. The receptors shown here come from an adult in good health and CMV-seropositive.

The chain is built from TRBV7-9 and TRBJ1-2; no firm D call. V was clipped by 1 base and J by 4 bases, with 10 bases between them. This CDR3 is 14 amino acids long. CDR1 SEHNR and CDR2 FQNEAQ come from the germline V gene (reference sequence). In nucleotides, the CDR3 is TGTGCCAGCAGCTTAGGGGCAGCCAGCTATGGCTACACCTTC. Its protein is CASSLGAASYGYTF.

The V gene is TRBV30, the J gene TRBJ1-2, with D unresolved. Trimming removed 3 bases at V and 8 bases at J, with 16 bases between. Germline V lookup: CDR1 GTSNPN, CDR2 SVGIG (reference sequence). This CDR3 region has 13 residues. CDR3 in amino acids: CAWSRGGLGGYTF. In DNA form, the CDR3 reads TGTGCCTGGAGCCGGGGTGGGTTAGGGGGCTACACCTTC.

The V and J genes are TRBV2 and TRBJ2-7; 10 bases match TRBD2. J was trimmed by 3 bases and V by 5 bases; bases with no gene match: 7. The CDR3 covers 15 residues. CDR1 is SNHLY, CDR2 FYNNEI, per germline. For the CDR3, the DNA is TGTGCCAGCAGTAATAGCGGGAGGTGGATCTACGAGCAGTACGTC. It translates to CASSNSGRWIYEQYV.

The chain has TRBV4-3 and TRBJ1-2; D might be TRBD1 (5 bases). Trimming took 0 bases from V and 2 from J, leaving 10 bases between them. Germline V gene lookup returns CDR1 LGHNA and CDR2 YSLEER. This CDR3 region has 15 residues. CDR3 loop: CASSQDFRQNYGYTF. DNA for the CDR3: TGCGCCAGCAGCCAAGATTTTAGACAGAACTATGGCTACACCTTC.

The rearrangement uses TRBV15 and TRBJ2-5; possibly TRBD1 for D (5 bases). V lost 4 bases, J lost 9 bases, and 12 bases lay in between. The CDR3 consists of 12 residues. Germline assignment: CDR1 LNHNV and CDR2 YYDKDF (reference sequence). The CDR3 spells CATSKGAEAQYF. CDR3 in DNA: TGTGCCACCAGCAAAGGGGCCGAGGCCCAGTACTTC.

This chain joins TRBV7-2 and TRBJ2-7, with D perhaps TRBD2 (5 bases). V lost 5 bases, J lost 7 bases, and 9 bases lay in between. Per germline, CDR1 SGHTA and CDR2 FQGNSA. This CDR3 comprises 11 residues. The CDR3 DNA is TGTGCCAGCAGCCCTACGGGGGAGCAGTACTTC. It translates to CASSPTGEQYF. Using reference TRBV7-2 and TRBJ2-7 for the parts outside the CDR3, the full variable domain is GAGVSQSPSNKVTEKGKDVELRCDPISGHTALYWYRQSLGQGLEFLIYFQGNSAPDKSGLPSDRFSAERTGGSVSTLTIQRTQQEDSAVYLCASSPTGEQYFGPGTRLTVT.

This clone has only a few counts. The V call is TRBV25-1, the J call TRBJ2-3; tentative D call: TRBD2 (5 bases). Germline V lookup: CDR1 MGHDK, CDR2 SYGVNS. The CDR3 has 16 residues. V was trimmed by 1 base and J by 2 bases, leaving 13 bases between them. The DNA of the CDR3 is TGTGCCAGCAGTGAATCAAGCGGACGCTTCACAGATACGCAGTATTTT. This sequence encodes CASSESSGRFTDTQYF.

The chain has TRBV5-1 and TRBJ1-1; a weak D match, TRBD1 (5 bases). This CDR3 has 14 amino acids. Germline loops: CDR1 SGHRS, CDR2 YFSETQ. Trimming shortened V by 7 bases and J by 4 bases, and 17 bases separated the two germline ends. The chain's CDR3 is CASRLGEGPTEAFF. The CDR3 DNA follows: TGCGCCAGCCGTCTAGGGGAGGGCCCCACTGAAGCTTTCTTT.

The CDR3 spells CASNSGAYRAEQYF. The CDR3 region has the DNA TGTGCCAGCAACTCTGGCGCCTACAGGGCCGAACAGTACTTC. This sequence joins TRBV14 and TRBJ2-7, with D tentatively TRBD1 (6 bases). The CDR3 runs 14 residues. Germline-derived CDR1 and CDR2 are SGHDN and FVKESK. V shed 7 bases and J shed 10 bases, with 23 bases lying between them.

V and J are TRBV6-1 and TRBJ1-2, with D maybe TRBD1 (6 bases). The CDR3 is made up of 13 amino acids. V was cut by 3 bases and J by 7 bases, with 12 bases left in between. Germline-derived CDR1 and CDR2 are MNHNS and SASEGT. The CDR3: CASSDTGLSGYTF. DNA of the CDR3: TGTGCCAGCAGTGATACAGGGCTTAGTGGCTACACCTTC.

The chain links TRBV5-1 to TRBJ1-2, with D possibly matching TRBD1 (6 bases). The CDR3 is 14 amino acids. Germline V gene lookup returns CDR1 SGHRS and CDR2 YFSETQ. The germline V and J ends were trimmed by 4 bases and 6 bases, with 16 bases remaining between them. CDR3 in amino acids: CASSELQGTDGYTF. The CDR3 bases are TGCGCCAGCAGCGAGCTACAGGGCACGGATGGCTACACCTTC.

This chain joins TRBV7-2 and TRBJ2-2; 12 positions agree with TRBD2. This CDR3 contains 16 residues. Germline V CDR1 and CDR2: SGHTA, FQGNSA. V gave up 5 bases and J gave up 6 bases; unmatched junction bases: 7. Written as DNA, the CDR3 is TGTGCCAGCAGCCCTAGGACTAGCGGGACTCCCGGGGAGCTGTTTTTT. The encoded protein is CASSPRTSGTPGELFF.

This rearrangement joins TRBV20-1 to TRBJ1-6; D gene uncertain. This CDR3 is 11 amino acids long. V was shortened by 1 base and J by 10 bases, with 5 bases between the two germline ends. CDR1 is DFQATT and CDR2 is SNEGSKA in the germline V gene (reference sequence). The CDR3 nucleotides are TGCAGTGCTAGAGGTGGCTCACCCCTCCACTTT. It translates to CSARGGSPLHF.

This CDR3 reads CASSLRDRVAGELFF. The CDR3 nucleotides read TGCGCCAGCAGCTTGAGGGACAGGGTAGCCGGGGAGCTGTTTTTT. This chain connects TRBV5-1 to TRBJ2-2; 9 nucleotides match TRBD1. The ends lost 1 base at V and 6 bases at J; junction bases unmatched: 4. CDR1 is SGHRS and CDR2 is YFSETQ in the germline V gene. The CDR3 loop spans 15 amino acids.

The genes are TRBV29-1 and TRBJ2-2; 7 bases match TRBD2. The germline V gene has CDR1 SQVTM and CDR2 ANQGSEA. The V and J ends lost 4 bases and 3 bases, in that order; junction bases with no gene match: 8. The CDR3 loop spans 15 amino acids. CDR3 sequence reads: CSVGIAGVYTGELFF. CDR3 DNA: TGCAGCGTTGGAATTGCGGGAGTTTACACCGGGGAGCTGTTTTTT.

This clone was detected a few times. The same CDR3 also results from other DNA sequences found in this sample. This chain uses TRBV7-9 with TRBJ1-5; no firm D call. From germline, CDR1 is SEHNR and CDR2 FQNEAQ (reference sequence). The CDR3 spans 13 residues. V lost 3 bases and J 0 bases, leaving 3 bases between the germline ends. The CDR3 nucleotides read TGTGCCAGCAGCTTTTATAGCAATCAGCCCCAGCATTTT. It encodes CASSFYSNQPQHF. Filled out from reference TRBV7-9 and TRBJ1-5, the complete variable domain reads DTGVSQNPRHKITKRGQNVTFRCDPISEHNRLYWYRQTLGQGPEFLTYFQNEAQLEKSRLLSDRFSAERPKGSFSTLEIQRTEQGDSAMYLCASSFYSNQPQHFGDGTRLSIL.

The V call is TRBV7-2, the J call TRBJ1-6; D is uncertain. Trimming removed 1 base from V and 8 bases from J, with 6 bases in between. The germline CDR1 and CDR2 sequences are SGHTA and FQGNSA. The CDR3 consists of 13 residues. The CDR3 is CASSLGGHSPLHF. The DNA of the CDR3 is TGTGCCAGCAGCTTAGGTGGGCATTCACCCCTCCACTTT.

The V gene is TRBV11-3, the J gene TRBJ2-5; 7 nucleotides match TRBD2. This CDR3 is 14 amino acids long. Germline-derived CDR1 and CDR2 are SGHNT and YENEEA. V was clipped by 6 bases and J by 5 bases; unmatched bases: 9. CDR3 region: CASSSTSAQETQYF. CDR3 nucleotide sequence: TGTGCCAGCAGTTCCACTAGCGCACAGGAGACCCAGTACTTC. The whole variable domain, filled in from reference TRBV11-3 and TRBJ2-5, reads EAGVVQSPRYKIIEKKQPVAFWCNPISGHNTLYWYLQNLGQGPELLIRYENEEAVDDSQLPKDRFSAERLKGVDSTLKIQPAELGDSAVYLCASSSTSAQETQYFGPGTRLLVL.

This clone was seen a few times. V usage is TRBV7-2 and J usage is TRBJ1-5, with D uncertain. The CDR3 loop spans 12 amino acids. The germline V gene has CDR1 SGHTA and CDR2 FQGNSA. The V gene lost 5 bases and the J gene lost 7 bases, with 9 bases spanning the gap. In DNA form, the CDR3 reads TGTGCCAGCAGCCTTATAGGACAGCCCCAGCATTTT. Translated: CASSLIGQPQHF.

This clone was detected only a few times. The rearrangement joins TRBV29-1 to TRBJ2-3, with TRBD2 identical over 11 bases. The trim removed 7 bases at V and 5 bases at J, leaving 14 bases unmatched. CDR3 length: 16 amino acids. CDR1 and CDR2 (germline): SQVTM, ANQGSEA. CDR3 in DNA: TGCAGCGCCGACTCCGGGACTAGCGGAATAATAGATACGCAGTATTTT. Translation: CSADSGTSGIIDTQYF.

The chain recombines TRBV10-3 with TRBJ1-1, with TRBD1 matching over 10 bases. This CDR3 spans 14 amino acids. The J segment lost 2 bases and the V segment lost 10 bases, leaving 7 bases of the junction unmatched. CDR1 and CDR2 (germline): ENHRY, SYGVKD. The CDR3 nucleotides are TGTGCCACCGCTGTGACAGGGGGCAACACTGAAGCTTTCTTT. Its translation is CATAVTGGNTEAFF.

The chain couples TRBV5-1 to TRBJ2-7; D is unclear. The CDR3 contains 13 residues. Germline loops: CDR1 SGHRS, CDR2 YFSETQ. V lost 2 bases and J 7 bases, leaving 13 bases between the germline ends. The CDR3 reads CASSFSGQDEQYF. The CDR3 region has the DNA TGCGCCAGCAGCTTTAGTGGGCAGGATGAGCAGTACTTC.

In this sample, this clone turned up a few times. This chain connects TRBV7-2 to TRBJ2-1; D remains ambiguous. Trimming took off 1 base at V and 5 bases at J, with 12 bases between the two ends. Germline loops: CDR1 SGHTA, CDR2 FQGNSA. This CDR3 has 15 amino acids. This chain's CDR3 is CASSLGPGPNNEQFF. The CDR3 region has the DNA TGTGCCAGCAGCTTAGGTCCAGGCCCCAACAATGAGCAGTTCTTC.

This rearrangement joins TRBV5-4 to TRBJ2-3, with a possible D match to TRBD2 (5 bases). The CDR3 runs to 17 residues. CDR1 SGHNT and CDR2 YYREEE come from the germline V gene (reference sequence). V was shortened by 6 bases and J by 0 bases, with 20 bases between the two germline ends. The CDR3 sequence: CASMRDGPSTSTDTQYF. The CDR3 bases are TGTGCCAGCATGAGGGATGGGCCATCAACTAGCACAGATACGCAGTATTTT. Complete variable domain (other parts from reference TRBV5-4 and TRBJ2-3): ETGVTQSPTHLIKTRGQQVTLRCSSQSGHNTVSWYQQALGQGPQFIFQYYREEENGRGNFPPRFSGLQFPNYSSELNVNALELDDSALYLCASMRDGPSTSTDTQYFGPGTRLTVL.